The clone carrying this TCR beta chain has just a few counts. What it binds is unknown. This sample was included in a study of cytomegalovirus exposure and HLA in healthy donors. Overall study results and limits: It was taken for granted in presence/absence analyses that sequencing depth across donors was roughly uniform. A later examination showed that TCR association rates differed by HLA locus, with DRB1 most and HLA-C fewest. Researchers reported in a later analysis that a missense DCLRE1C variant was tied to TCR beta V- and J-gene trimming.

The PCR made use of 60 Vbeta and 13 Jbeta primers. Sequenced by immunoSEQ multiplex PCR; TCRdb stores in-frame clones only, minus some. The sample consists of some 130,000 clones, roughly 80% of them appearing once. From germline, CDR1 is KGHSH and CDR2 LQKENI. CDR3 length equals 16 residues. J lost 4 bases, V lost 0 bases, and 3 bases had no gene match. Sequencing was performed on PBMCs. The TCR was taken from a man in his forties in good health and CMV-seronegative. The rearrangement joins TRBV18 to TRBJ2-2; 9 bases line up with TRBD1. The DNA for the CDR3 is TGTGCCAGCTCACCACCGGGACAGGGACTCACCGGGGAGCTGTTTTTT. This encodes CASSPPGQGLTGELFF.